This is a list of T cell receptor beta chains from one sample in a study of T-cell reconstitution after alpha-beta-depleted transplantation in children. TCRdb itself ran the PCR reads through MiXCR, one entry per CDR3 protein. The table includes about 130,000 distinct CDR3 sequences, about a tenth detected once. The sample in question was PBMCs, mostly from graft donor cells, obtained 180 days after TCRalphabeta/CD19-depleted stem cell transplant. The receptor set was obtained from a girl in the first two years of life who had a stem cell transplant for combined immunodeficiency, so the T cells may come from the graft donor. The CDR3 runs from the conserved cysteine through the conserved F or W. D genes are given only for firm matches. Only part of the rows carry a size: once, few, many, or a class if the clone is expanded.

v_call,d_call,j_call,clone_size,cdr3_aa,cdr3_nt
TRBV9,TRBD2,TRBJ2-1,few,CASSGSGRGGNEQFF,TGTGCCAGCAGCGGAAGCGGGAGAGGGGGCAATGAGCAGTTCTTC
TRBV5-5,NA,TRBJ1-1,NA,CASSLGGCGAFF,TGTGCCAGCAGCTTGGGGGGGTGCGGAGCTTTCTTT
TRBV20-1,TRBD2,TRBJ2-3,NA,CSASREGGADTQYF,TGCAGTGCTAGCCGGGAGGGGGGCGCAGATACGCAGTATTTT
TRBV6-5,NA,TRBJ2-3,few,CASSYSLGSTDTQYF,TGTGCCAGCAGTTACTCGCTAGGTAGCACAGATACGCAGTATTTT
TRBV12-3/TRBV12-4,TRBD1,TRBJ2-2,NA,CASSSSVRQGNTGELFF,TGTGCCAGCAGTTCGTCGGTGCGACAGGGGAACACCGGGGAGCTGTTTTTT
TRBV6-2/TRBV6-3,TRBD2,TRBJ2-7,few,CASSSGTTVPYEQYF,TGTGCCAGCAGTTCCGGGACTACCGTTCCCTACGAGCAGTACTTC
TRBV5-6,TRBD1,TRBJ1-2,many,CASSLLDRANYGYTF,TGTGCCAGCAGCTTACTAGACAGGGCAAACTATGGCTACACCTTC
TRBV29-1,TRBD1,TRBJ2-7,NA,CSVELRDRVYEQYF,TGCAGCGTTGAACTCCGGGACAGGGTCTACGAGCAGTACTTC
TRBV3-1,NA,TRBJ2-1,few,CASSPLGGAYNEQFF,TGTGCCAGCAGCCCTCTAGGGGGAGCCTACAATGAGCAGTTCTTC
TRBV6-2/TRBV6-3,NA,TRBJ2-2,many,CASSYSKGRNGELFF,TGTGCCAGCAGTTACTCGAAGGGTAGGAACGGGGAGCTGTTTTTT
TRBV12-3/TRBV12-4,TRBD1,TRBJ1-2,few,CASSLVTGAYGYTF,TGTGCCAGCAGTCTCGTGACAGGGGCCTATGGCTACACCTTC
TRBV5-1,NA,TRBJ2-1,NA,CASSLVVGTWAGSYNEQFF,TGCGCCAGCAGCTTGGTAGTGGGGACATGGGCAGGCTCCTACAATGAGCAGTTCTTC
TRBV9,TRBD2,TRBJ2-7,few,CASSPQRAGGVYEQYF,TGTGCCAGCAGCCCACAAAGGGCGGGAGGGGTCTACGAGCAGTACTTC
TRBV20-1,TRBD2,TRBJ2-7,NA,CSAPGLAVPYEQYF,TGCAGTGCTCCCGGACTAGCGGTTCCCTACGAGCAGTACTTC
TRBV28,TRBD1,TRBJ1-5,NA,CASSSRDRGSNQPQHF,TGTGCCAGCAGTTCAAGAGACAGGGGTAGCAATCAGCCCCAGCATTTT
TRBV6-1,NA,TRBJ1-5,NA,CASSRDVKRQPQHF,TGTGCCAGCAGTCGAGATGTGAAAAGGCAGCCCCAGCATTTT
TRBV20-1,NA,TRBJ2-2,NA,CSARDGTHGELFF,TGCAGTGCTAGAGACGGGACACACGGGGAGCTGTTTTTT